This T cell receptor beta chain originates from a study of radiotherapy plus CTLA-4 blockade in lung cancer. Trimming took 4 bases from V and 9 from J, leaving 7 bases between them. Looked up from germline, CDR1 is SQVTM and CDR2 is ANQGSEA. CDR3 length: 10 amino acids. Sequencing was performed with immunoSEQ multiplex PCR; in TCRdb, only in-frame clones are kept and a portion is missing. This table has about 30,000 clones, roughly 80% appearing once. This specimen was peripheral blood, taken from a patient treated with radiotherapy plus ipilimumab. The rearrangement joins TRBV29-1 to TRBJ2-1; no firm D call. The source of this sequence is a human donor with non-small cell lung cancer who had stable disease on radiotherapy plus ipilimumab. The CDR3 DNA follows: TGCAGCGTTGTCACGACTGAGCAGTTCTTC. Encoded protein: CSVVTTEQFF.